The sample holds many counts of the clone carrying this T cell receptor (beta chain). Read coverage stops 3 residues before the CDR3 terminus; the germline J gene supplies the remainder. Sequencing input was equivalent genomic DNA from CVID and controls. Profiling relied on immunoSEQ multiplex PCR, and the TCRdb table lists in-frame clones only, not all of them. The repertoire consists of roughly 32,000 clones, none detected only once. These data come from a study of T cell clonality in common variable immunodeficiency. Germline CDR1 and CDR2: SGHRS and YFSETQ. The germline V and J ends were trimmed by 3 bases and 0 bases, with 7 bases remaining between them. CDR3 size: 15 residues.

Sequencing used peripheral blood mononuclear cells. This TCR was sampled from a person aged 18 to 69 in good health. This rearrangement joins TRBV5-1 to TRBJ2-6; D may be TRBD1 (5 bases). CDR3 amino acids: CASSSGLSGANVLTF. The sequenced CDR3 bases are TGCGCCAGCAGCTCAGGGCTCTCTGGGGCCAACGTC.